This TCR beta chain was captured in a study of graft-versus-host responses after intestinal transplantation. Losses at the gene ends were 4 bases for V and 7 bases for J; bases not matched to a gene: 8. Germline V CDR1 and CDR2: SEHNR, FQNEAQ (reference sequence). The CDR3 has 17 residues. The method was immunoSEQ multiplex PCR; TCRdb's version includes in-frame clones alone and lacks a portion of them. The sample lists 33,000 or so clones, about 94% occurring once. The starting material was PBMCs, obtained 16 days after intestinal transplant. J is TRBJ2-2 and V is TRBV7-9; 14 bases match TRBD2. The source is a human patient who received an intestinal transplant, so some T cells may come from the graft donor. The CDR3 reads CASSSRTSGRKGGELFF. CDR3 DNA: TGTGCCAGCAGCTCTCGGACTAGCGGGAGGAAAGGCGGGGAGCTGTTTTTT.